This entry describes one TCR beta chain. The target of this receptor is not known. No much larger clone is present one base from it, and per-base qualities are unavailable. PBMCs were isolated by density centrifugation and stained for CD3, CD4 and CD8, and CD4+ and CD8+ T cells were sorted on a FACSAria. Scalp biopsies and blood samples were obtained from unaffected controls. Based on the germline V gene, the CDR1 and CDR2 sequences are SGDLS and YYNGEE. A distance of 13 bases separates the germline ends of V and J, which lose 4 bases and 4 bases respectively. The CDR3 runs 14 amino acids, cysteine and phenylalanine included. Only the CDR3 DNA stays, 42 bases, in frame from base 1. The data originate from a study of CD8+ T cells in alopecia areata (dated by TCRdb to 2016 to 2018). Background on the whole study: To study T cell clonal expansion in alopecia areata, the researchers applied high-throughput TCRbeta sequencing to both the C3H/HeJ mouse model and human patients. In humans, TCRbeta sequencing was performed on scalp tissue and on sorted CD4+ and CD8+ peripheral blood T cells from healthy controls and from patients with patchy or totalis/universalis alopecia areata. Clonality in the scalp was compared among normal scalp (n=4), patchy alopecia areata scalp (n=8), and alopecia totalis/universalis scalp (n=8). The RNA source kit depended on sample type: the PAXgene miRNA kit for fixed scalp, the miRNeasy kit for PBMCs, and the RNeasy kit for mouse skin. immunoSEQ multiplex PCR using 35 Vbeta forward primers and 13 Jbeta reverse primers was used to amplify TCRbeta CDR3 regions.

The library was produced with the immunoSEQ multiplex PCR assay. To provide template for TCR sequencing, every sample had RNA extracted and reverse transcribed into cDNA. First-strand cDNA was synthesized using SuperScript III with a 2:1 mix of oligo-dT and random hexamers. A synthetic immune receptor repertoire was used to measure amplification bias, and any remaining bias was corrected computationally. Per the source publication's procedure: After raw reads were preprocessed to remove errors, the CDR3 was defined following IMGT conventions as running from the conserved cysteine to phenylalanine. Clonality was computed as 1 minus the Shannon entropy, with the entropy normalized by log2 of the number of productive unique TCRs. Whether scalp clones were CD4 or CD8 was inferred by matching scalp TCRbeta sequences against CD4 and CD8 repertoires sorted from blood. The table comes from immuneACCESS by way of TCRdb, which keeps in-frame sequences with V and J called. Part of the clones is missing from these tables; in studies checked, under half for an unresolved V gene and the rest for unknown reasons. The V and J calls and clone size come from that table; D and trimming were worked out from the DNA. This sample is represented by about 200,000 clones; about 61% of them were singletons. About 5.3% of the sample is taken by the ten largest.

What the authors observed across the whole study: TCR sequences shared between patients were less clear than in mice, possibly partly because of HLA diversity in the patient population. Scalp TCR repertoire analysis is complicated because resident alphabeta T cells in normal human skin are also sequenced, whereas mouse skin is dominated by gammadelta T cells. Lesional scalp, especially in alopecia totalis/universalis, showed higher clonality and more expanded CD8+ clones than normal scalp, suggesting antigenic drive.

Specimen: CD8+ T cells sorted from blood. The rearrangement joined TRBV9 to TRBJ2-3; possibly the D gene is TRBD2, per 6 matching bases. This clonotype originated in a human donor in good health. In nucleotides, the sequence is TGTGCCAGCAGCTCCTGGGGGGTCGCAGATACGCAGTATTTT. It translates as CASSSWGVADTQYF.